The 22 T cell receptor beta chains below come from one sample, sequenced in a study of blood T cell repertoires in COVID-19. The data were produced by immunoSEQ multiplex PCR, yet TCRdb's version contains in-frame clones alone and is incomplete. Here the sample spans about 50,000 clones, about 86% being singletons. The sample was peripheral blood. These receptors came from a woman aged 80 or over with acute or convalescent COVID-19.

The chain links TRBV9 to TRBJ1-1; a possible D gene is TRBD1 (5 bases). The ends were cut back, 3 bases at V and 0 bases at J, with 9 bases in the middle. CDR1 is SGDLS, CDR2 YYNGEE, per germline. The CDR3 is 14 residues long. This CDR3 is CASSGAGLNTEAFF. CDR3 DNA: TGTGCCAGCAGCGGGGCAGGGCTGAACACTGAAGCTTTCTTT.

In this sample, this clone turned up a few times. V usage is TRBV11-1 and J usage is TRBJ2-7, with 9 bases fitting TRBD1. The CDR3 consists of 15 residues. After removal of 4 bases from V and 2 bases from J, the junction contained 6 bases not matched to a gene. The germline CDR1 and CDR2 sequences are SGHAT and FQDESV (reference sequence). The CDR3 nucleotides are TGTGCCAGCAGCTGGGGGACAGGGATTACCTACGAGCAGTACTTC. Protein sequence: CASSWGTGITYEQYF.

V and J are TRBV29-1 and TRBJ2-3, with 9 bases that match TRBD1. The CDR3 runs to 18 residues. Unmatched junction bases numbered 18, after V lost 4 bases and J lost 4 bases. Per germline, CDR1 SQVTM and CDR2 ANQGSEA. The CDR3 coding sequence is TGCAGCGTTGGTCACGGCGGGACAGGGATGTTTGGGGCAGATACGCAGTATTTT. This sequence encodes CSVGHGGTGMFGADTQYF.

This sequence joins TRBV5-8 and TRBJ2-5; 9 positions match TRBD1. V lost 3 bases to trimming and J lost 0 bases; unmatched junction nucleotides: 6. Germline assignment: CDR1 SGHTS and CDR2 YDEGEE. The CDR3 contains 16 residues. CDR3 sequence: CASSSGDRAYQETQYF. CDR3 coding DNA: TGTGCCAGCAGCTCAGGGGACAGGGCGTACCAAGAGACCCAGTACTTC.

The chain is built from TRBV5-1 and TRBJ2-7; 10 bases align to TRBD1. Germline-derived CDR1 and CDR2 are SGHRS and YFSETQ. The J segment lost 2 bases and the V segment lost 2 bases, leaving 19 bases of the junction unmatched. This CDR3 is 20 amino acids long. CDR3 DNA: TGCGCCAGCAGCTTAGGCCCCAATCCACTGACCGGGACAGGGGCCTACGAGCAGTACTTC. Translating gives CASSLGPNPLTGTGAYEQYF.

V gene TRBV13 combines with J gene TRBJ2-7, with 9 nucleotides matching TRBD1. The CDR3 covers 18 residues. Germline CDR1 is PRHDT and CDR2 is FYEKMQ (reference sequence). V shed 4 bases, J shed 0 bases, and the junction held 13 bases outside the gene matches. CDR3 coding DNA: TGTGCCAGCAGCTCGACCCGCGGACAGGGGCCCTTCTCCTACGAGCAGTACTTC. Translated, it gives CASSSTRGQGPFSYEQYF.

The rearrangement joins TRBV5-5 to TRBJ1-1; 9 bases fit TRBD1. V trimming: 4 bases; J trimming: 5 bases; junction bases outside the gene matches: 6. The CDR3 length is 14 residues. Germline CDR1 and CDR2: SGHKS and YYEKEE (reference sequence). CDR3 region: CASSLDRGRTEAFF. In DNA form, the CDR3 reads TGTGCCAGCAGCCTCGACAGGGGGAGGACTGAAGCTTTCTTT.

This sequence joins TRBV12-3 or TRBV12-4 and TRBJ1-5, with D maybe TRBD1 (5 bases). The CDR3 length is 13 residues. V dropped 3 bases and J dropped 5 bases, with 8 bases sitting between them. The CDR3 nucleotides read TGTGCCAGCAGTTTTGGGGCCGATCAGCCCCAGCATTTT. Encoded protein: CASSFGADQPQHF.

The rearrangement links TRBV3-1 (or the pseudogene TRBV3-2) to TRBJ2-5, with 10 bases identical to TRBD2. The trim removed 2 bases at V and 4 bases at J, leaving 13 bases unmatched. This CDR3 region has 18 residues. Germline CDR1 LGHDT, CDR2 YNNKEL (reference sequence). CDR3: CASSQQPSTSGALETQYF. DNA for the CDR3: TGTGCCAGCAGCCAACAACCCTCTACTAGCGGGGCCTTAGAGACCCAGTACTTC.

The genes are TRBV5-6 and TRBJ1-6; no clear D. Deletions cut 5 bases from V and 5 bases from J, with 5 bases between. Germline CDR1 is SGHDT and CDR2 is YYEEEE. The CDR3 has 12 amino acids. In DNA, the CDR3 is TGTGCCAGCAGGCAGAATAATTCACCCCTCCACTTT. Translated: CASRQNNSPLHF.

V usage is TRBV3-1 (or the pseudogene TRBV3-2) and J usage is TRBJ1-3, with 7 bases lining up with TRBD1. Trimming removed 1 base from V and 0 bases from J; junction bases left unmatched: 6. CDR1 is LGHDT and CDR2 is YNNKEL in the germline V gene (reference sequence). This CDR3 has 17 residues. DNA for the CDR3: TGTGCCAGCAGCCAAGGGGCAGGGGGTTTCTCTGGAAACACCATATATTTT. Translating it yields CASSQGAGGFSGNTIYF.

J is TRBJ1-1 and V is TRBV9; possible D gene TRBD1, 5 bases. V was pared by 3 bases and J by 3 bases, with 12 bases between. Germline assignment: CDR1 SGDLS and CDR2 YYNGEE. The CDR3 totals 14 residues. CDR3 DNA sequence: TGTGCCAGCAGCGACAAGGGGAGGGACACTGAAGCTTTCTTT. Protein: CASSDKGRDTEAFF.

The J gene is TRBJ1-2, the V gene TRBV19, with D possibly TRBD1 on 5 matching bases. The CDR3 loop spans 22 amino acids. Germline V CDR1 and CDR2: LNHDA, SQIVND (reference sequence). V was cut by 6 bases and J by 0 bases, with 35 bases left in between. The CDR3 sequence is CASSPPKGEVRGGVLTNYGYTF. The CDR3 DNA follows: TGTGCCAGTAGCCCTCCGAAGGGTGAGGTCCGGGGGGGAGTCCTAACTAACTATGGCTACACCTTC. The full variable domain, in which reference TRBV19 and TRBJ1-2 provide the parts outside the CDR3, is DGGITQSPKYLFRKEGQNVTLSCEQNLNHDAMYWYRQDPGQGLRLIYYSQIVNDFQKGDIAEGYSVSREKKESFPLTVTSAQKNPTAFYLCASSPPKGEVRGGVLTNYGYTFGSGTRLTVV.

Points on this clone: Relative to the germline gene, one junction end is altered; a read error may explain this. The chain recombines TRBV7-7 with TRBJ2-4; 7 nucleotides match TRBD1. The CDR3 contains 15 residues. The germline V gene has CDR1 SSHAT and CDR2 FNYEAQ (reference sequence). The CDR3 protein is CASSSHRDSKNIQYF. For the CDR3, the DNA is TGTGCTAGCAGCTCACACCGGGACAGTAAAAACATTCAGTACTTC.

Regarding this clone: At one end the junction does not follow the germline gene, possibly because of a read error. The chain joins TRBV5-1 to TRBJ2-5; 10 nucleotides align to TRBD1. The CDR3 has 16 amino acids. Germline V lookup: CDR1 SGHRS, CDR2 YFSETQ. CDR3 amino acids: CVSSRLGGTGVETQYF. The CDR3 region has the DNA TGCGTCAGCAGCCGCCTGGGCGGGACAGGGGTGGAGACCCAGTACTTC.

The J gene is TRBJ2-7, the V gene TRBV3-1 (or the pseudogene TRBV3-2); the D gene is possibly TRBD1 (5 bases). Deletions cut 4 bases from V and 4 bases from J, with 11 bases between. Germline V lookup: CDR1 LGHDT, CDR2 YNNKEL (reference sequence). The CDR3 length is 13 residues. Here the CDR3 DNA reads TGTGCCAGCAGCCCAGGAGACAGTTACGAGCAGTACTTC. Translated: CASSPGDSYEQYF.

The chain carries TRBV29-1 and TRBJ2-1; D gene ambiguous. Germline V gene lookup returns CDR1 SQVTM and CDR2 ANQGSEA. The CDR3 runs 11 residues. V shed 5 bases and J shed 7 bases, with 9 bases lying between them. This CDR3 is CSVKPINEQFF. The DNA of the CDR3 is TGCAGCGTTAAGCCTATTAATGAGCAGTTCTTC.

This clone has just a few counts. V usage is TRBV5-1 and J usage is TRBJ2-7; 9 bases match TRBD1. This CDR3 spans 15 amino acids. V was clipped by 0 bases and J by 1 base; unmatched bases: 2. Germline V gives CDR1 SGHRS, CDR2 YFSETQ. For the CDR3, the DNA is TGCGCCAGCAGCTTGGTGGGACAGGGTTCCTACGAGCAGTACTTC. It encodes CASSLVGQGSYEQYF.

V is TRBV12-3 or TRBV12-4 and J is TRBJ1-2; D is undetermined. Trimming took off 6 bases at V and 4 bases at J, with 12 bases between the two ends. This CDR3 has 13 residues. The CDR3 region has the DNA TGTGCCAGCAGAAACACCCCCCCCTATGGCTACACCTTC. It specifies CASRNTPPYGYTF.

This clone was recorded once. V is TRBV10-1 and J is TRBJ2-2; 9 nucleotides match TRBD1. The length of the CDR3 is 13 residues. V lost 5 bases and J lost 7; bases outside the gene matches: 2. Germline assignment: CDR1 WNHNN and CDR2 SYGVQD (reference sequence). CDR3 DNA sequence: TGCGCCAGCAGTCCGGGACAGGGCGGGGAGCTGTTTTTT. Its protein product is CASSPGQGGELFF.

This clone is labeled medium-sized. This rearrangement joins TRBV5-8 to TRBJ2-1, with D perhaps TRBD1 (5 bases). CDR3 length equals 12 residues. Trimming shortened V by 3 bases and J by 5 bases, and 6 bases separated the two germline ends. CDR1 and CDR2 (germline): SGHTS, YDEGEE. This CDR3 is CASSWTNNEQFF. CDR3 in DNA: TGTGCCAGCAGCTGGACAAACAATGAGCAGTTCTTC.

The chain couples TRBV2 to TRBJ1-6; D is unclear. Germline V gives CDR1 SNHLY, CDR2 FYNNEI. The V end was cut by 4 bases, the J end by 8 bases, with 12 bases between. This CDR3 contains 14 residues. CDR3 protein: CASSAGGVDSPLHF. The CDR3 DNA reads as TGTGCCAGCAGTGCGGGCGGGGTTGATTCACCCCTCCACTTT. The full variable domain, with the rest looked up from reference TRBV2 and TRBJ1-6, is EPEVTQTPSHQVTQMGQEVILRCVPISNHLYFYWYRQILGQKVEFLVSFYNNEISEKSEIFDDQFSVERPDGSNFTLKIRSTKLEDSAMYFCASSAGGVDSPLHFGNGTRLTVT.